This is a list of T cell receptor beta chains from one sample in a study of blood T cell repertoires in COVID-19. Method: immunoSEQ multiplex PCR; TCRdb's copy keeps in-frame clones and lacks some. The sample yields a few hundred thousand clones, approximately 90% seen once. Sequences were obtained from PBMCs or T cells enriched from blood (not recorded which). These receptors were obtained from a woman aged 50 to 60 who had recovered from COVID-19. Each CDR3 is given with its conserved first and last residue. Fields, in order: CDR3 length, V gene, clone size, J gene, D gene, CDR3 DNA, CDR3 protein. A D gene is named only where the DNA matches it firmly. Size is omitted from some rows. Given values are once, few, many or a class for expanded clones.

14,TRBV2,-,TRBJ1-1,TRBD1,TGTGCCAGCAGTCTCAGGGGGTCGAACACTGAAGCTTTCTTT,CASSLRGSNTEAFF
14,TRBV6-7,-,TRBJ2-7,-,TGTGCCAGCAGTTACTCGACCGGAGTTTGCGAGCAGTACTTC,CASSYSTGVCEQYF
13,TRBV6-5,-,TRBJ1-2,TRBD1,TGTGCCAGCAGCCGGACAGGGACTGATGGCTACACCTTC,CASSRTGTDGYTF
16,TRBV5-1,-,TRBJ2-1,TRBD2,TGCGCCAGCAGACCGGCTAGCGGGAGCTCCTACAATGAGCAGTTCTTC,CASRPASGSSYNEQFF
15,TRBV5-1,few,TRBJ1-4,-,TGCGCCAGCAGCATAAGACAGGCAACTAATGAAAAACTGTTTTTT,CASSIRQATNEKLFF
13,TRBV2,-,TRBJ1-2,TRBD1,TGTGCCAGCAGCGAACAGGGGAACTATGGCTACACCTTC,CASSEQGNYGYTF
13,TRBV6-6,-,TRBJ1-1,-,TGTGCCAGCAGTGATGGGCTGAACACTGAAGCTTTCTTT,CASSDGLNTEAFF
16,TRBV7-7,-,TRBJ1-5,TRBD1,TGTGCTAGCAGCTTGGCCCACAGGGGGCATGGTCAGCCCCAGCATTTT,CASSLAHRGHGQPQHF
15,TRBV4-2,-,TRBJ2-2,TRBD2,TGTGCCAGCAGCCAGCGGGGGTCGGGTACCGGGGAGCTGTTTTTT,CASSQRGSGTGELFF
15,TRBV27,-,TRBJ1-5,TRBD1,TGTGCCAGCAGTTCCACCGGGACAGCAACGAGGCCCCAGCATTTT,CASSSTGTATRPQHF
11,TRBV28,-,TRBJ1-2,-,TGTGCCAGCAGTTCCCTCTATGGCTACACCTTC,CASSSLYGYTF
14,TRBV7-9,-,TRBJ2-5,-,TGTGCCAGCAGCGCCATTTGGGGCCTGGGGACCCAGTACTTC,CASSAIWGLGTQYF
14,TRBV28,-,TRBJ2-1,-,TGTGCCAGCTCTAAATACCGCTCCTACAATGAGCAGTTCTTC,CASSKYRSYNEQFF
13,TRBV12-3/TRBV12-4,once,TRBJ1-5,-,TGTGCCAGCAGTTGGGGGGGCGTTCAGCCCCAGCATTTT,CASSWGGVQPQHF